Shown below are 28 T cell receptor beta chains from a single sample sequenced in a study of blood T cell repertoires in COVID-19 (dated by TCRdb to about 2020). The method behind the library was the immunoSEQ multiplex PCR assay. In TCRdb, the immuneACCESS table is reduced to in-frame sequences with V and J assigned. These tables do not hold every clone; where another copy was compared, an unresolved V gene accounts for under half, and the others remain unexplained. The sample table holds 70,000 or so clones, of which 90% were seen once. Roughly 9.7% of the sample lies in the top ten. Sequencing was performed on peripheral blood. These receptors all come from a human donor in a cohort sampled during active COVID-19.

The V and J genes are TRBV27 and TRBJ1-5; 8 bases are a match to TRBD1. CDR1 MNHEY and CDR2 SMNVEV come from the germline V gene (reference sequence). Trimming cost V 6 bases and J 7 bases; bases outside gene matches: 8. The CDR3 has 14 amino acids. The CDR3 protein is CASSTRQGRQPQHF. The CDR3 nucleotides read TGTGCCAGCAGCACAAGACAGGGGAGGCAGCCCCAGCATTTT.

The chain joins TRBV11-2 to TRBJ2-7, with 11 positions matching TRBD2. J lost 0 bases, V lost 0 bases, and 4 bases had no gene match. The CDR3 has 17 amino acids. Germline lookup yields CDR1 SGHAT and CDR2 FQNNGV. In nucleotides, the CDR3 is TGTGCCAGCAGCTTAGATCTAGGGACTAGCGGCTCCTACGAGCAGTACTTC. This sequence encodes CASSLDLGTSGSYEQYF.

The rearrangement joins TRBV23-1 to TRBJ2-5; tentative D call: TRBD1 (5 bases). TRBV23-1 belongs to the ORF category, with a function that is uncertain. This CDR3 comprises 15 residues. V was shortened by 8 bases and J by 5 bases, with 21 bases between the two germline ends. The CDR3 loop reads CASCYRQRLGETQYF. In DNA, the CDR3 is TGCGCCAGCTGCTACCGACAGCGCCTGGGGGAGACCCAGTACTTC.

This chain links TRBV3-1 (or the pseudogene TRBV3-2) with TRBJ2-3, with TRBD2 identical over 7 bases. Germline assignment: CDR1 LGHDT and CDR2 YNNKEL (reference sequence). The CDR3 is 16 residues long. J gave up 2 bases and V 1 base, and 6 bases lay outside the gene matches. The CDR3 loop reads CASSQGWAGVTDTQYF. The DNA of the CDR3 is TGTGCCAGCAGCCAAGGATGGGCGGGAGTCACAGATACGCAGTATTTT.

Comments on this clone: At one of its ends the junction is not consistent with the germline gene, which may arise from a read error. The chain employs TRBV7-7 and TRBJ1-4, with D possibly matching TRBD1 (5 bases). The V gene's germline CDR1 is SSHAT and CDR2 FNYEAQ (reference sequence). The CDR3 runs to 18 residues. The CDR3, as DNA: TGTGCTAGCAGCTTATTGCCCCCCGATGGGCAGGGTAGAGAAAAACTGTTTTTT. Amino acids: CASSLLPPDGQGREKLFF.

This chain connects TRBV19 to TRBJ2-4; TRBD2 aligns across 11 bases. Germline assignment: CDR1 LNHDA and CDR2 SQIVND (reference sequence). Unmatched junction bases numbered 6, after V lost 5 bases and J lost 6 bases. This CDR3 contains 15 residues. CDR3 nucleotides: TGTGCCAGTAGTCCCCGGACTAGCGGGTTAAACATTCAGTACTTC. Translation: CASSPRTSGLNIQYF.

The chain employs TRBV7-2 and TRBJ2-1, with 12 bases lining up with TRBD1. This CDR3 comprises 17 residues. V shed 5 bases, J shed 3 bases, and the junction held 8 bases outside the gene matches. Germline V gene data show CDR1 as SGHTA and CDR2 as FQGNSA. The CDR3 spells CASSPVGTGGFYNEQFF. The CDR3 DNA follows: TGTGCCAGCAGCCCCGTGGGGACAGGGGGCTTCTACAATGAGCAGTTCTTC. The entire variable domain, with the rest obtained from reference TRBV7-2 and TRBJ2-1, is as follows: GAGVSQSPSNKVTEKGKDVELRCDPISGHTALYWYRQSLGQGLEFLIYFQGNSAPDKSGLPSDRFSAERTGGSVSTLTIQRTQQEDSAVYLCASSPVGTGGFYNEQFFGPGTRLTVL.

The genes are TRBV7-3 and TRBJ2-2, with TRBD1 matching over 9 bases. Trimming cost V 5 bases and J 5 bases; bases outside gene matches: 6. Germline loops: CDR1 SGHTA, CDR2 FQGTGA. The CDR3 loop spans 15 amino acids. CDR3 amino acids: CASSPGTGLTGELFF. In DNA form, the CDR3 reads TGTGCCAGCAGCCCGGGGACAGGGCTGACCGGGGAGCTGTTTTTT. The full variable domain, with the rest looked up from reference TRBV7-3 and TRBJ2-2, is GAGVSQTPSNKVTEKGKYVELRCDPISGHTALYWYRQSLGQGPEFLIYFQGTGAADDSGLPNDRFFAVRPEGSVSTLKIQRTERGDSAVYLCASSPGTGLTGELFFGEGSRLTVL.

The chain carries TRBV28 and TRBJ2-7; the match to TRBD2 covers 8 bases. This CDR3 is built from 16 residues. J gave up 0 bases and V 5 bases, and 9 bases lay outside the gene matches. Germline lookup yields CDR1 MDHEN and CDR2 SYDVKM. The CDR3 DNA is TGTGCCAGCAGTCCAGGGATAGCGGGAACCTCCTACGAGCAGTACTTC. Translation gives CASSPGIAGTSYEQYF. Complete variable domain (other parts from reference TRBV28 and TRBJ2-7): DVKVTQSSRYLVKRTGEKVFLECVQDMDHENMFWYRQDPGLGLRLIYFSYDVKMKEKGDIPEGYSVSREKKERFSLILESASTNQTSMYLCASSPGIAGTSYEQYFGPGTRLTVT.

The chain joins TRBV5-5 to TRBJ2-7, with D possibly being TRBD1 (5 bases). Per germline, CDR1 SGHKS and CDR2 YYEKEE (reference sequence). The V and J ends lost 2 bases and 0 bases respectively, with 15 bases between them. This CDR3 is built from 16 residues. The CDR3 region has the DNA TGTGCCAGCAGCTTCCCGGACACCCGAAGCTCCTACGAGCAGTACTTC. It codes for CASSFPDTRSSYEQYF.

The chain uses TRBV5-1 and TRBJ2-7; perhaps TRBD1 as D (6 bases). The V and J ends lost 4 bases and 2 bases respectively, with 13 bases between them. CDR3 length: 14 residues. Per germline, CDR1 SGHRS and CDR2 YFSETQ. In DNA, the CDR3 is TGCGCCAGCAGCCGTCAACAGGGCACCTACGAGCAGTACTTC. It translates to CASSRQQGTYEQYF.

The rearrangement links TRBV11-2 to TRBJ1-2; D remains unclear. The CDR3 contains 13 residues. In germline, CDR1 is SGHAT, CDR2 FQNNGV. V was clipped by 6 bases and J by 4 bases, with 12 bases between them. CDR3 in DNA: TGTGCCAGCAGGTCTCCGGGTACCTATGGCTACACCTTC. This translates into CASRSPGTYGYTF.

The chain recombines TRBV28 with TRBJ1-5; maybe TRBD1 (5 bases). With 6 bases removed from V and 9 bases from J, the gap between germline ends came to 15 bases. This CDR3 comprises 13 residues. Per the germline V gene, CDR1 is MDHEN and CDR2 is SYDVKM. Written as DNA, the CDR3 is TGTGCCAGCAGCCCGGGGGGGAGGGGGCCCCAGCATTTT. Protein product: CASSPGGRGPQHF.

The chain is built from TRBV3-1 (or the pseudogene TRBV3-2) and TRBJ1-2; D is undetermined. CDR3 size: 15 residues. Deletions cut 0 bases from V and 0 bases from J, with 8 bases between. Germline CDR1 reads LGHDT; CDR2 reads YNNKEL (reference sequence). The CDR3 sequence: CASSQEGRTNYGYTF. CDR3 nucleotide sequence: TGTGCCAGCAGCCAAGAGGGGAGGACTAACTATGGCTACACCTTC.

This chain joins TRBV27 and TRBJ1-3; the D is unclear. The germline CDR1 and CDR2 sequences are MNHEY and SMNVEV (reference sequence). This CDR3 region has 14 residues. V was trimmed by 5 bases and J by 4 bases, leaving 12 bases between them. CDR3 amino acids: CASSILNRGNTIYF. CDR3 coding DNA: TGTGCCAGCAGTATACTGAACCGCGGAAACACCATATATTTT.

The chain has TRBV15 and TRBJ2-1; TRBD1 aligns across 11 bases. Losses at the gene ends were 9 bases for V and 6 bases for J; bases not matched to a gene: 7. Germline lookup yields CDR1 LNHNV and CDR2 YYDKDF (reference sequence). The CDR3 sequence is 14 residues long. CDR3 coding DNA: TGTGCCACTGCCCGGGACAGGGGGAGCAATGAGCAGTTCTTC. Its protein is CATARDRGSNEQFF.

Written as DNA, the CDR3 is TGTGCCACCAGTGGAGCATATAGCAATCAGCCCCAGCATTTT. This translates into CATSGAYSNQPQHF. This chain links TRBV24-1 with TRBJ1-5; D is undetermined. Germline lookup yields CDR1 KGHDR and CDR2 SFDVKD. This CDR3 has 14 residues. Trimming took off 5 bases at V and 0 bases at J, with 7 bases between the two ends.

The V call is TRBV27, the J call TRBJ2-7; TRBD2 agrees at 10 bases. Germline values: CDR1 MNHEY, CDR2 SMNVEV (reference sequence). The CDR3 runs to 16 residues. J gave up 2 bases and V 4 bases, and 8 bases lay outside the gene matches. The CDR3 is CASSSPRTSGTYEQYF. The CDR3, as DNA: TGTGCCAGCAGTTCCCCTCGGACTAGCGGTACCTACGAGCAGTACTTC.

This sequence joins TRBV18 and TRBJ2-6; D might be TRBD2 (6 bases). The CDR3 covers 16 residues. The germline CDR1 and CDR2 sequences are KGHSH and LQKENI. V dropped 4 bases and J dropped 0 bases, with 10 bases sitting between them. This CDR3 reads CASSRGVSSGANVLTF. CDR3 DNA sequence: TGTGCCAGCTCACGCGGGGTCAGCTCTGGGGCCAACGTCCTGACTTTC.

The rearrangement links TRBV19 to TRBJ1-1; D is ambiguous. The CDR3 consists of 15 residues. CDR1 and CDR2 from the germline V gene are LNHDA and SQIVND (reference sequence). V was clipped by 2 bases and J by 4 bases, with 14 bases between them. This CDR3 reads CASSIFRSRATEAFF. The CDR3, as DNA: TGTGCCAGTAGTATATTTCGGTCGCGCGCCACTGAAGCTTTCTTT.

The chain uses TRBV28 and TRBJ1-5; no reliable D call. V was shortened by 3 bases and J by 4 bases, with 7 bases between the two germline ends. The CDR3 is 13 amino acids. Looked up from germline, CDR1 is MDHEN and CDR2 is SYDVKM. CDR3 sequence: CASSFAQNQPQHF. The CDR3 DNA follows: TGTGCCAGCAGTTTTGCACAGAATCAGCCCCAGCATTTT.

CDR3 loop: CASSLLGVDEQFF. The CDR3, as DNA: TGTGCCAGCAGCTTGTTAGGGGTCGATGAGCAGTTCTTC. The rearrangement links TRBV5-6 to TRBJ2-1; perhaps TRBD1 as D (5 bases). Looked up from germline, CDR1 is SGHDT and CDR2 is YYEEEE. The CDR3 contains 13 residues. Trimming took off 1 base at V and 8 bases at J, with 10 bases between the two ends. The full variable domain, its missing parts supplied by reference TRBV5-6 and TRBJ2-1, is DAGVTQSPTHLIKTRGQQVTLRCSPKSGHDTVSWYQQALGQGPQFIFQYYEEEERQRGNFPDRFSGHQFPNYSSELNVNALLLGDSALYLCASSLLGVDEQFFGPGTRLTVL.

V and J are TRBV18 and TRBJ2-7, with TRBD2 matching over 9 bases. The germline gives CDR1 KGHSH, CDR2 LQKENI. V shed 3 bases and J 2 bases; nucleotides not matched to a gene: 8. There are 16 residues in the CDR3. The CDR3 spells CASSPPAGTSPYEQYF. The CDR3 DNA is TGTGCCAGCTCACCCCCGGCCGGGACTAGCCCCTACGAGCAGTACTTC.

The chain is built from TRBV5-1 and TRBJ2-7; TRBD1 aligns across 7 bases. This CDR3 has 13 amino acids. Germline CDR1 and CDR2: SGHRS and YFSETQ. V was pared by 0 bases and J by 6 bases, with 3 bases of the junction left unmatched. The CDR3 loop is CASSLGQGFEQYF. The CDR3 DNA follows: TGCGCCAGCAGCTTGGGACAGGGATTCGAGCAGTACTTC.

The chain carries TRBV12-3 or TRBV12-4 and TRBJ1-6; D not certain. This CDR3 is 12 amino acids long. V was pared by 3 bases and J by 11 bases, with 8 bases between. The DNA for the CDR3 is TGTGCCAGCAGTTTTAGCGCACCACCCCTCCACTTT. It specifies CASSFSAPPLHF.

The chain recombines TRBV6-6 with TRBJ1-6, with D perhaps TRBD1 (6 bases). The CDR3 extends over 15 amino acids. With 5 bases removed from V and 5 bases from J, the gap between germline ends came to 13 bases. Germline lookup yields CDR1 MNHNY and CDR2 SVGAGI (reference sequence). CDR3 DNA: TGTGCCAGCAGTGGGCCAGGGGATAATAATTCACCCCTCCACTTT. Its protein is CASSGPGDNNSPLHF.

The CDR3 DNA follows: TGTGCCAGCAGTCGACAGGGGAGGGATGGCTACACCTTC. This sequence encodes CASSRQGRDGYTF. This chain uses TRBV12-3 or TRBV12-4 with TRBJ1-2, with 8 nucleotides matching TRBD1. With 5 bases clipped from V and 6 bases from J, the junction kept 5 bases outside the gene matches. The CDR3 is 13 residues long.

This chain links TRBV28 with TRBJ1-1; TRBD1 matches 8 bases. The CDR3 sequence is 15 residues long. Germline CDR1 and CDR2: MDHEN and SYDVKM. V shed 6 bases and J 3 bases; nucleotides not matched to a gene: 9. CDR3 protein: CASSRMDRAHTEAFF. The CDR3 DNA is TGTGCCAGCAGCCGAATGGACAGGGCCCACACTGAAGCTTTCTTT. The entire variable domain, with the rest obtained from reference TRBV28 and TRBJ1-1, is as follows: DVKVTQSSRYLVKRTGEKVFLECVQDMDHENMFWYRQDPGLGLRLIYFSYDVKMKEKGDIPEGYSVSREKKERFSLILESASTNQTSMYLCASSRMDRAHTEAFFGQGTRLTVV.